This is a list of T cell receptor beta chains from one sample in a study of human T cells and chemical hapten exposure. TCRdb re-derived calls from the RACE reads in MiXCR, one entry per CDR3 protein. Of roughly 100,000 distinct CDR3 sequences detected, under 40% appear once; the ten largest clones hold about 2.9%. Source: whole blood, taken in connection with sensitization to the hapten diphenylcyclopropenone (DPC). Receptors were obtained from a man aged 40-55 years with alopecia areata. Some clones in this sample may be carry-over from other donors' samples. CDR3s include the opening cysteine and the closing phenylalanine or tryptophan. A D gene is named only where the DNA matches it firmly. Some rows have no size entry. The others give once, few or many, or a class for an expanded clone.

V gene: TRBV12-5; clone size: -; CDR3 length: 17; J gene: TRBJ2-4; D gene: -; CDR3 protein: CASGSDGGTRAKNIQYF; CDR3 DNA: TGTGCTAGTGGTTCGGATGGGGGCACTCGGGCCAAAAACATTCAGTACTTC
V gene: TRBV30; clone size: -; CDR3 length: 13; J gene: TRBJ1-1; D gene: TRBD1; CDR3 protein: CAYTGTGETEAFF; CDR3 DNA: TGTGCCTATACCGGGACAGGGGAAACTGAAGCTTTCTTT
V gene: TRBV13; clone size: few; CDR3 length: 15; J gene: TRBJ2-5; D gene: TRBD1; CDR3 protein: CASSSAGTGAETQYF; CDR3 DNA: TGTGCCAGCAGCTCCGCCGGGACAGGGGCAGAGACCCAGTACTTC
V gene: TRBV6-2/TRBV6-3; clone size: few; CDR3 length: 17; J gene: TRBJ1-1; D gene: -; CDR3 protein: CASSYYAGRPERTEAFF; CDR3 DNA: TGTGCCAGCAGTTACTACGCCGGGCGTCCCGAACGGACTGAAGCTTTCTTT
V gene: TRBV13; clone size: -; CDR3 length: 13; J gene: TRBJ1-1; D gene: -; CDR3 protein: CASSLGRYTEAFF; CDR3 DNA: TGTGCCAGCAGCTTAGGCCGTTACACTGAAGCTTTCTTT
V gene: TRBV6-5; clone size: few; CDR3 length: 14; J gene: TRBJ2-7; D gene: TRBD1; CDR3 protein: CASSYSRTGGEQYF; CDR3 DNA: TGTGCCAGCAGTTATTCTCGGACAGGGGGCGAGCAGTACTTC
V gene: TRBV5-1; clone size: -; CDR3 length: 16; J gene: TRBJ1-5; D gene: TRBD1; CDR3 protein: CASSLSGTGGNQPQHF; CDR3 DNA: TGCGCCAGCAGCTTATCCGGGACAGGCGGGAATCAGCCCCAGCATTTT
V gene: TRBV6-1; clone size: few; CDR3 length: 15; J gene: TRBJ2-7; D gene: -; CDR3 protein: CASSSSTGFSYEQYF; CDR3 DNA: TGTGCCAGCAGTTCCTCCACAGGGTTCTCCTACGAGCAGTACTTC
V gene: TRBV28; clone size: -; CDR3 length: 14; J gene: TRBJ2-7; D gene: TRBD1; CDR3 protein: CASSPTGGDYEQYF; CDR3 DNA: TGTGCCAGCAGCCCTACAGGGGGCGACTACGAGCAGTACTTC
V gene: TRBV24-1; clone size: once; CDR3 length: 17; J gene: TRBJ2-3; D gene: -; CDR3 protein: CATSDPPTGGSTDTQYF; CDR3 DNA: TGTGCCACCAGTGATCCACCTACCGGTGGTAGCACAGATACGCAGTATTTT
V gene: TRBV7-8; clone size: -; CDR3 length: 13; J gene: TRBJ2-5; D gene: -; CDR3 protein: CASSLSRQETQYF; CDR3 DNA: TGTGCCAGCAGCTTATCGCGGCAAGAGACCCAGTACTTC
V gene: TRBV7-2; clone size: -; CDR3 length: 16; J gene: TRBJ2-3; D gene: TRBD2; CDR3 protein: CASSLAGGPGTDTQYF; CDR3 DNA: TGTGCCAGCAGCTTGGCGGGAGGGCCGGGCACAGATACGCAGTATTTT
V gene: TRBV28; clone size: -; CDR3 length: 14; J gene: TRBJ1-4; D gene: -; CDR3 protein: CASSSGTFNEKLFF; CDR3 DNA: TGTGCCAGCAGCTCCGGGACATTTAATGAAAAACTGTTTTTT
V gene: TRBV20-1; clone size: few; CDR3 length: 14; J gene: TRBJ2-1; D gene: -; CDR3 protein: CSARVARRDGEQFF; CDR3 DNA: TGCAGTGCTCGGGTTGCCAGGAGGGACGGTGAGCAGTTCTTC
V gene: TRBV27; clone size: -; CDR3 length: 14; J gene: TRBJ2-1; D gene: TRBD2; CDR3 protein: CASSDSGAYNEQFF; CDR3 DNA: TGTGCCAGCAGTGATAGCGGGGCCTACAATGAGCAGTTCTTC
V gene: TRBV29-1; clone size: few; CDR3 length: 12; J gene: TRBJ1-2; D gene: -; CDR3 protein: CSVPQQGYGYTF; CDR3 DNA: TGCAGCGTTCCCCAGCAGGGGTATGGCTACACCTTC
V gene: TRBV28; clone size: -; CDR3 length: 13; J gene: TRBJ2-3; D gene: -; CDR3 protein: CASTAGVADTQYF; CDR3 DNA: TGTGCCAGCACGGCTGGAGTGGCAGATACGCAGTATTTT
V gene: TRBV7-9; clone size: -; CDR3 length: 14; J gene: TRBJ1-5; D gene: -; CDR3 protein: CASSSDSSNQPQHF; CDR3 DNA: TGTGCCAGCAGCTCGGACAGTAGCAATCAGCCCCAGCATTTT
V gene: TRBV6-1; clone size: -; CDR3 length: 15; J gene: TRBJ1-5; D gene: -; CDR3 protein: CASSEGGTANQPQHF; CDR3 DNA: TGTGCCAGCAGTGAAGGGGGAACGGCTAATCAGCCCCAGCATTTT
V gene: TRBV9; clone size: -; CDR3 length: 14; J gene: TRBJ2-3; D gene: -; CDR3 protein: CASSALASTDTQYF; CDR3 DNA: TGTGCCAGCAGCGCCCTAGCAAGCACAGATACGCAGTATTTT
V gene: TRBV20-1; clone size: -; CDR3 length: 17; J gene: TRBJ1-5; D gene: TRBD1; CDR3 protein: CSARSRPGAGGYQPQHF; CDR3 DNA: TGCAGTGCTAGATCACGCCCGGGGGCAGGGGGCTATCAGCCCCAGCATTTT
V gene: TRBV7-2; clone size: -; CDR3 length: 16; J gene: TRBJ2-1; D gene: TRBD2; CDR3 protein: CASSLGAGEGNHEQFF; CDR3 DNA: TGTGCCAGCAGCTTAGGAGCGGGAGAGGGGAACCATGAGCAGTTCTTC
V gene: TRBV6-2/TRBV6-3; clone size: -; CDR3 length: 16; J gene: TRBJ2-1; D gene: -; CDR3 protein: CASSSLGPPLPDEQFF; CDR3 DNA: TGTGCCAGCAGTTCCCTCGGCCCGCCCCTGCCAGATGAGCAGTTCTTC
V gene: TRBV27; clone size: -; CDR3 length: 15; J gene: TRBJ1-4; D gene: -; CDR3 protein: CASSLRGSRGEKLFF; CDR3 DNA: TGTGCCAGCAGTTTAAGGGGGAGCCGAGGTGAAAAACTGTTTTTT
V gene: TRBV7-8; clone size: -; CDR3 length: 12; J gene: TRBJ2-3; D gene: -; CDR3 protein: CASSLDVDTQYF; CDR3 DNA: TGTGCCAGCAGCTTAGATGTAGATACGCAGTATTTT
V gene: TRBV30; clone size: -; CDR3 length: 13; J gene: TRBJ1-2; D gene: -; CDR3 protein: CAWSVLHLYGYTF; CDR3 DNA: TGTGCCTGGAGTGTACTACATCTCTATGGCTACACCTTC
V gene: TRBV29-1; clone size: few; CDR3 length: 13; J gene: TRBJ2-7; D gene: TRBD2; CDR3 protein: CSARTSGKSEQYF; CDR3 DNA: TGCAGCGCCAGAACTAGCGGGAAGAGCGAGCAGTACTTC
V gene: TRBV4-1; clone size: -; CDR3 length: 15; J gene: TRBJ2-3; D gene: TRBD2; CDR3 protein: CASSRTSGRTDTQYF; CDR3 DNA: TGCGCCAGCAGTCGGACTAGCGGGAGAACAGATACGCAGTATTTT
V gene: TRBV12-3/TRBV12-4; clone size: -; CDR3 length: 13; J gene: TRBJ1-1; D gene: -; CDR3 protein: CASSQKVNTEAFF; CDR3 DNA: TGTGCCAGCAGCCAAAAGGTGAACACTGAAGCTTTCTTT
V gene: TRBV7-2; clone size: -; CDR3 length: 15; J gene: TRBJ1-1; D gene: -; CDR3 protein: CASSSPSRGLDEAFF; CDR3 DNA: TGTGCCAGCAGCTCTCCGTCGAGGGGCCTTGATGAAGCTTTCTTT
V gene: TRBV7-2; clone size: -; CDR3 length: 14; J gene: TRBJ2-3; D gene: TRBD1; CDR3 protein: CAIRGFGGTDTQYF; CDR3 DNA: TGTGCCATCAGGGGGTTCGGGGGCACAGATACGCAGTATTTT
V gene: TRBV20-1; clone size: -; CDR3 length: 13; J gene: TRBJ1-1; D gene: -; CDR3 protein: CSARSDHGTEAFF; CDR3 DNA: TGCAGTGCTAGATCCGACCACGGCACTGAAGCTTTCTTT
V gene: TRBV14; clone size: few; CDR3 length: 13; J gene: TRBJ1-1; D gene: -; CDR3 protein: CASSPLRNTEAFF; CDR3 DNA: TGTGCCAGCAGCCCCTTACGGAACACTGAAGCTTTCTTT